What follows are 18 T cell receptor beta chains derived from one specimen sequenced in a study of graft-versus-host responses after intestinal transplantation. Assay: immunoSEQ multiplex PCR; the TCRdb copy retains only in-frame clones and omits some. This sample has about 39,000 clones, with around nine tenths found just once. Sequencing was performed on PBMCs, taken roughly 270 days after transplant. Receptors were obtained from a human patient who received an intestinal transplant, so some T cells may come from the graft donor.

The chain employs TRBV6-5 and TRBJ1-1, with D uncertain. Per the germline V gene, CDR1 is MNHEY and CDR2 is SVGAGI. The CDR3 is made up of 12 amino acids. Trimming removed 6 bases from V and 7 bases from J, with 12 bases in between. DNA for the CDR3: TGTGCCAGCAGCACTAAGTGGAATGAAGCTTTCTTT. Translated, it gives CASSTKWNEAFF.

In its sample, this clone was seen once. The chain employs TRBV9 and TRBJ2-3; D is unresolved. Germline CDR1 is SGDLS and CDR2 is YYNGEE. The CDR3 is 17 amino acids. V gave up 0 bases and J gave up 4 bases, with 18 bases separating them. The DNA of the CDR3 is TGTGCCAGCAGCGTAGAGGTAGGGCCCACCTTCCCAGATACGCAGTATTTT. Amino acids: CASSVEVGPTFPDTQYF.

The rearrangement uses TRBV12-5 and TRBJ2-2; D gene unclear. The CDR3 extends over 14 amino acids. V was trimmed by 0 bases and J by 4 bases, leaving 6 bases between them. Germline V lookup: CDR1 LGHNT, CDR2 FRNRAP. Here the CDR3 reads CASGLVPGTGELFF. CDR3 in DNA: TGTGCTAGTGGTTTGGTACCCGGCACCGGGGAGCTGTTTTTT.

This chain uses TRBV4-2 with TRBJ2-1, with D possibly being TRBD2 (5 bases). Germline V gene data show CDR1 as LGHNA and CDR2 as YNFKEQ. This CDR3 comprises 16 residues. V lost 0 bases, J lost 3 bases, and 12 bases lay in between. The CDR3 is CASSQDGDALYNEQFF. CDR3 in DNA: TGTGCCAGCAGCCAAGACGGGGATGCCCTCTACAATGAGCAGTTCTTC.

The chain joins TRBV12-5 to TRBJ1-5; D possibly corresponds to TRBD1 (5 bases). This CDR3 is 19 amino acids long. Germline values: CDR1 LGHNT, CDR2 FRNRAP. Between the trimmed V and J ends, which lost 0 bases and 0 bases, there was a span of 18 bases. The CDR3 spells CASGLVGGRADYSNQPQHF. The CDR3 nucleotides are TGTGCTAGTGGTTTGGTTGGTGGCAGGGCTGATTATAGCAATCAGCCCCAGCATTTT. Full variable domain (missing parts from reference TRBV12-5 and TRBJ1-5): DARVTQTPRHKVTEMGQEVTMRCQPILGHNTVFWYRQTMMQGLELLAYFRNRAPLDDSGMPKDRFSAEMPDATLATLKIQPSEPRDSAVYFCASGLVGGRADYSNQPQHFGDGTRLSIL.

The genes are TRBV29-1 and TRBJ1-2; tentatively, D is TRBD1 (5 bases). Germline lookup yields CDR1 SQVTM and CDR2 ANQGSEA. Trimming pared 4 bases from V and 4 bases from J, leaving 10 bases between. This CDR3 is built from 12 residues. This chain's CDR3 is CSVGPDSYGYTF. CDR3 DNA: TGCAGCGTTGGGCCAGACAGCTATGGCTACACCTTC. The full variable domain, in which reference TRBV29-1 and TRBJ1-2 provide the parts outside the CDR3, is SAVISQKPSRDICQRGTSLTIQCQVDSQVTMMFWYRQQPGQSLTLIATANQGSEATYESGFVIDKFPISRPNLTFSTLTVSNMSPEDSSIYLCSVGPDSYGYTFGSGTRLTVV.

The CDR3 here is CASSLSGYGYTF. The CDR3 coding sequence is TGTGCCAGCAGCTTAAGCGGCTATGGCTACACCTTC. The chain couples TRBV5-4 to TRBJ1-2; D is uncertain. The CDR3 has 12 residues. CDR1 SGHNT and CDR2 YYREEE come from the germline V gene (reference sequence). V was pared by 2 bases and J by 4 bases, with 6 bases between.

V is TRBV5-1 and J is TRBJ1-4; maybe TRBD1 (5 bases). The CDR3 spans 17 residues. The ends were cut back, 1 base at V and 0 bases at J, with 13 bases in the middle. In germline, CDR1 is SGHRS, CDR2 YFSETQ. The CDR3 region is CASSLKGRSATNEKLFF. CDR3 nucleotides: TGCGCCAGCAGCTTGAAGGGGCGTTCTGCAACTAATGAAAAACTGTTTTTT.

The CDR3 reads CASSQAFTGLNQPQHF. The CDR3 nucleotides read TGCGCCAGCAGCCAAGCCTTTACAGGGCTCAATCAGCCCCAGCATTTT. The chain employs TRBV4-1 and TRBJ1-5; D possibly corresponds to TRBD1 (6 bases). From germline, CDR1 is MGHRA and CDR2 YSYEKL. This CDR3 has 16 amino acids. V dropped 1 base and J dropped 3 bases, with 13 bases sitting between them.

The genes are TRBV9 and TRBJ2-3, with D uncertain. The CDR3 is made up of 13 amino acids. Per the germline V gene, CDR1 is SGDLS and CDR2 is YYNGEE. The V end lost 1 base, the J end lost 2 bases, and 5 bases lay between the germline ends. The CDR3 sequence: CASSVLVTDTQYF. The CDR3 DNA sequence: TGTGCCAGCAGCGTATTAGTCACAGATACGCAGTATTTT.

The V call is TRBV30, the J call TRBJ1-3, with D perhaps TRBD1 (5 bases). Trimming cost V 2 bases and J 3 bases, with 8 bases left between them. CDR1 and CDR2 from the germline V gene are GTSNPN and SVGIG (reference sequence). The CDR3 is 13 residues long. This CDR3 reads CAWSMGRGNTIYF. The DNA of the CDR3 is TGTGCCTGGAGTATGGGACGTGGAAACACCATATATTTT.

The rearrangement joins TRBV10-1 to TRBJ1-5, with unresolved D. This CDR3 region has 13 residues. V shed 5 bases and J shed 6 bases, with 11 bases lying between them. The germline gives CDR1 WNHNN, CDR2 SYGVQD (reference sequence). Here the CDR3 DNA reads TGCGCCAGCAGTCCAGTTCGGGGTCAGCCCCAGCATTTT. This gives the protein CASSPVRGQPQHF.

V and J are TRBV5-5 and TRBJ2-3; TRBD2 might be the D (6 bases). The CDR3 length is 12 residues. The germline gives CDR1 SGHKS, CDR2 YYEKEE (reference sequence). The ends were cut back, 4 bases at V and 8 bases at J, with 11 bases in the middle. CDR3 sequence reads: CASSPYGGTQYF. The CDR3 bases are TGTGCCAGCAGCCCTTACGGGGGTACGCAGTATTTT.

V and J are TRBV6-5 and TRBJ1-2; tentative D call: TRBD1 (6 bases). Germline CDR1 reads MNHEY; CDR2 reads SVGAGI. The ends were cut back, 2 bases at V and 5 bases at J, with 9 bases in the middle. This CDR3 comprises 13 residues. For the CDR3, the DNA is TGTGCCAGCAGTTACGATGGACAGTATGGCTACACCTTC. This gives the protein CASSYDGQYGYTF.

The CDR3 DNA follows: TGCAGCGTTAAGGACAGTTTGACCTACGAGCAGTACTTC. It codes for CSVKDSLTYEQYF. The chain uses TRBV29-1 and TRBJ2-7, with D maybe TRBD1 (6 bases). Germline V gives CDR1 SQVTM, CDR2 ANQGSEA. The V and J ends lost 5 bases and 2 bases respectively, with 13 bases between them. The CDR3 totals 13 residues.

This clone has only a few counts. The chain carries TRBV5-5 and TRBJ1-1; D call uncertain. Trimming cost V 1 base and J 3 bases, with 10 bases left between them. Germline lookup yields CDR1 SGHKS and CDR2 YYEKEE (reference sequence). This CDR3 comprises 14 residues. CDR3 protein: CASSLWRDDTEAFF. CDR3 in DNA: TGTGCCAGCAGCTTGTGGAGGGATGACACTGAAGCTTTCTTT.

This clone was observed once. The rearrangement links TRBV15 to TRBJ1-1; D remains ambiguous. Germline V lookup: CDR1 LNHNV, CDR2 YYDKDF (reference sequence). This CDR3 is built from 15 residues. V shed 1 base and J shed 7 bases, with 16 bases lying between them. The CDR3 is CATSRVLGFEVEAFF. In nucleotides, the CDR3 is TGTGCCACCAGCAGAGTTTTGGGTTTCGAAGTTGAAGCTTTCTTT.

The chain combines TRBV6-5 with TRBJ1-1, with D maybe TRBD1 (6 bases). From germline, CDR1 is MNHEY and CDR2 SVGAGI. The CDR3 is made up of 13 amino acids. V was clipped by 5 bases and J by 4 bases, with 11 bases between them. In DNA form, the CDR3 reads TGTGCCAGCAGTCTACAGGGTAGCACTGAAGCTTTCTTT. Residues: CASSLQGSTEAFF.